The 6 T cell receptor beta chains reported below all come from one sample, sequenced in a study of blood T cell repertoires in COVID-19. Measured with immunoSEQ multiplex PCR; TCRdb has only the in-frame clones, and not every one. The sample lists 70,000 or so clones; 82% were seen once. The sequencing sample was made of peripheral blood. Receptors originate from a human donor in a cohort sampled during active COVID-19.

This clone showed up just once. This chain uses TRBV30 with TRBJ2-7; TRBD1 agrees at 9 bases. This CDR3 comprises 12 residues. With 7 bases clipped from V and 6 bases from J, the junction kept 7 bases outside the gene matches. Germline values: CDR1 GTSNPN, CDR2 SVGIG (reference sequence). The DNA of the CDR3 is TGTGCCTCGGGACAGGGATTCTTCGAGCAGTACTTC. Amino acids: CASGQGFFEQYF.

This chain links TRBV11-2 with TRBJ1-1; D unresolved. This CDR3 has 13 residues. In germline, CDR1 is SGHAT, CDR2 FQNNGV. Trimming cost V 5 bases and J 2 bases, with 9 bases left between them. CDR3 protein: CASSPVYNTEAFF. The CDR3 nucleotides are TGTGCCAGCAGCCCAGTTTACAACACTGAAGCTTTCTTT.

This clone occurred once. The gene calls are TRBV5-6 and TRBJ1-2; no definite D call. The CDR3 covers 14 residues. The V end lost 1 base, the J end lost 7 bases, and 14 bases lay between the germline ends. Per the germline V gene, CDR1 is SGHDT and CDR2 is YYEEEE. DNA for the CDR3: TGTGCCAGCAGCTTGCCCCCAGGAGGACGTGGCTACACCTTC. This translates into CASSLPPGGRGYTF.

The CDR3 loop is CASSQDGTGWRAKNIQYF. Written as DNA, the CDR3 is TGCGCCAGCAGCCAAGACGGGACAGGGTGGAGGGCCAAAAACATTCAGTACTTC. The J gene is TRBJ2-4, the V gene TRBV4-1; 9 bases match TRBD1. Germline lookup yields CDR1 MGHRA and CDR2 YSYEKL. This CDR3 region has 18 residues. V dropped 0 bases and J dropped 1; count of bases not matched to a gene: 7.

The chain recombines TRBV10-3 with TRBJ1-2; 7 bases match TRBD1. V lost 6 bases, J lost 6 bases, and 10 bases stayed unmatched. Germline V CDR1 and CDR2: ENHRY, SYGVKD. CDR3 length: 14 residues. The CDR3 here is CAIRDEDREDGYTF. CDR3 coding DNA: TGTGCCATCAGGGATGAAGACAGGGAGGATGGCTACACCTTC.

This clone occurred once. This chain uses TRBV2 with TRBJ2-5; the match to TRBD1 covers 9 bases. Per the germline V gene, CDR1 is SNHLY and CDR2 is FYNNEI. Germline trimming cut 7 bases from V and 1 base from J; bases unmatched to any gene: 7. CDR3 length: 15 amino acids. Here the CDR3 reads CASKGTGLIQETQYF. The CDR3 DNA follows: TGTGCCAGCAAGGGGACAGGGCTGATCCAAGAGACCCAGTACTTC.